One sample yielded the 26 T cell receptor beta chains listed below, sequenced in a study of blood T cell repertoires in COVID-19. Produced via immunoSEQ multiplex PCR; TCRdb's table is partial and in-frame only. The sample holds some 99,000 clones, around 78% seen once. The sequencing sample was made of peripheral blood. The receptor source for this set is a woman aged 55-70 years with acute or convalescent COVID-19.

The genes are TRBV9 and TRBJ2-6; no definite D call. The CDR3 extends over 14 amino acids. V was clipped by 0 bases and J by 4 bases, with 5 bases between them. Germline values: CDR1 SGDLS, CDR2 YYNGEE. This chain's CDR3 is CASSVDSGANVLTF. The CDR3 nucleotides are TGTGCCAGCAGCGTAGACTCGGGGGCCAACGTCCTGACTTTC. The full variable domain, rest sourced from reference TRBV9 and TRBJ2-6, is DSGVTQTPKHLITATGQRVTLRCSPRSGDLSVYWYQQSLDQGLQFLIQYYNGEERAKGNILERFSAQQFPDLHSELNLSSLELGDSALYFCASSVDSGANVLTFGAGSRLTVL.

The V gene is TRBV6-5, the J gene TRBJ2-4; the D gene is possibly TRBD2 (7 bases). Germline lookup yields CDR1 MNHEY and CDR2 SVGAGI. V lost 0 bases, J lost 8 bases, and 14 bases lay in between. The CDR3 is 15 amino acids. Here the CDR3 DNA reads TGTGCCAGCAGTTACTCGTCGGGGGGCGCTGACATTCAGTACTTC. Translating gives CASSYSSGGADIQYF.

The chain links TRBV4-2 to TRBJ1-1; 7 bases are shared with TRBD1. CDR3 length equals 15 residues. The V segment lost 3 bases and the J segment 1 base; nucleotides outside the gene matches: 5. Germline V lookup: CDR1 LGHNA, CDR2 YNFKEQ. The CDR3 coding sequence is TGTGCCAGCAGCCAGCGGACAGGCGAGAACACTGAAGCTTTCTTT. Amino acid sequence: CASSQRTGENTEAFF.

J is TRBJ2-6 and V is TRBV5-1, with D tentatively TRBD2 (5 bases). This CDR3 contains 16 residues. Germline CDR1 is SGHRS and CDR2 is YFSETQ. V lost 0 bases to trimming and J lost 4 bases, with 11 bases between them. CDR3 region: CASSLGRSGGANVLTF. The CDR3 nucleotides read TGCGCCAGCAGCTTGGGAAGAAGCGGCGGGGCCAACGTCCTGACTTTC.

The chain uses TRBV6-5 and TRBJ2-7, with 7 bases identical to TRBD1. The CDR3 spans 13 residues. The V gene's germline CDR1 is MNHEY and CDR2 SVGAGI. Trimming took 7 bases from V and 7 from J; bases not matched to a gene: 10. CDR3 region: CASTQGKEREQYF. CDR3 coding DNA: TGTGCCAGCACACAGGGGAAGGAGAGAGAGCAGTACTTC.

The chain employs TRBV5-1 and TRBJ1-5, with D maybe TRBD1 (5 bases). V was pared by 0 bases and J by 11 bases, with 21 bases between. The CDR3 has 16 residues. Germline lookup yields CDR1 SGHRS and CDR2 YFSETQ. For the CDR3, the DNA is TGCGCCAGCAGCTTGGAAGGGGCAGGGCCTTTAGGGACCCAGCATTTT. Its translation: CASSLEGAGPLGTQHF.

J is TRBJ2-5 and V is TRBV27; D perhaps matches TRBD2 (6 bases). CDR3 length: 17 residues. The germline V and J ends were trimmed by 4 bases and 2 bases, with 20 bases remaining between them. The germline CDR1 and CDR2 sequences are MNHEY and SMNVEV (reference sequence). The CDR3 reads CASSSSPPGDGQETQYF. The CDR3 DNA reads TGTGCCAGCAGTTCCTCACCTCCGGGAGACGGGCAAGAGACCCAGTACTTC.

This chain joins TRBV30 and TRBJ2-5; possibly TRBD1 for D (5 bases). The length of the CDR3 is 11 residues. V was clipped by 1 base and J by 5 bases, with 5 bases between them. Germline CDR1 is GTSNPN and CDR2 is SVGIG (reference sequence). DNA for the CDR3: TGTGCCTGGAGTGAGGGGGAGACCCAGTACTTC. This translates into CAWSEGETQYF.

This sequence joins TRBV30 and TRBJ2-4; D might be TRBD2 (5 bases). With 5 bases removed from V and 3 bases from J, the gap between germline ends came to 17 bases. CDR1 and CDR2 from the germline V gene are GTSNPN and SVGIG (reference sequence). This CDR3 comprises 15 residues. The CDR3 nucleotides read TGTGCCTGGGGGAGCCCAGGTCGGGGCAAAAACATTCAGTACTTC. It yields the protein CAWGSPGRGKNIQYF.

The chain employs TRBV9 and TRBJ2-7; no reliable D call. The CDR3 has 15 amino acids. Germline V gives CDR1 SGDLS, CDR2 YYNGEE. Trimming removed 0 bases from V and 0 bases from J, with 10 bases in between. CDR3 sequence (DNA): TGTGCCAGCAGCGTAGGATACAGCTACTCCTACGAGCAGTACTTC. Amino acids: CASSVGYSYSYEQYF.

The chain combines TRBV6-6 with TRBJ1-1, with D maybe TRBD1 (5 bases). The CDR3 runs 14 residues. The ends were cut back, 7 bases at V and 5 bases at J, with 17 bases in the middle. From germline, CDR1 is MNHNY and CDR2 SVGAGI (reference sequence). For the CDR3, the DNA is TGTGCCAGCACCATCCGGGGGGAGGGGACTGAAGCTTTCTTT. This gives the protein CASTIRGEGTEAFF.

The rearrangement links TRBV10-1 to TRBJ1-1; no reliable D call. CDR3 length: 11 residues. V was shortened by 6 bases and J by 5 bases, with 7 bases between the two germline ends. Germline-derived CDR1 and CDR2 are WNHNN and SYGVQD (reference sequence). The DNA of the CDR3 is TGCGCCAGCAGCCGAGGTACTGAAGCTTTCTTT. Protein: CASSRGTEAFF.

The chain combines TRBV7-8 with TRBJ2-5; no clear D. This CDR3 contains 14 residues. CDR1 is SGHVS, CDR2 FQNEAQ, per germline. The ends were cut back, 5 bases at V and 1 base at J, with 11 bases in the middle. CDR3 sequence: CASSLFLSQETQYF. The CDR3 bases are TGTGCCAGCAGCCTCTTCTTGAGCCAAGAGACCCAGTACTTC.

This clone was counted only a few times. The chain combines TRBV4-1 with TRBJ2-5; no clear D gene. V lost 5 bases and J lost 3, with 13 bases in between. The germline V gene encodes CDR1 MGHRA and CDR2 YSYEKL. The CDR3 loop spans 14 amino acids. The CDR3 DNA reads as TGCGCCAGCAGCTCCCTTACTTTAGAAGAGACCCAGTACTTC. It encodes CASSSLTLEETQYF.

V usage is TRBV15 and J usage is TRBJ2-5; D may be TRBD2 (7 bases). Trimming removed 4 bases from V and 4 bases from J, with 13 bases in between. The germline V gene has CDR1 LNHNV and CDR2 YYDKDF (reference sequence). The CDR3 runs 14 residues. DNA for the CDR3: TGTGCCACCAGCACTAGGGGGGGATCAGAGACCCAGTACTTC. Its translation is CATSTRGGSETQYF.

This chain connects TRBV10-3 to TRBJ1-6; 10 bases fit TRBD1. The germline gives CDR1 ENHRY, CDR2 SYGVKD. The CDR3 spans 19 residues. With V trimmed by 10 bases and J by 0 bases, 15 bases remained unmatched. The CDR3: CATQRSGTGEGSYNSPLHF. The CDR3 DNA reads TGTGCCACCCAGCGATCCGGGACAGGGGAAGGCTCCTATAATTCACCCCTCCACTTT.

The gene calls are TRBV18 and TRBJ1-1; possibly TRBD1 for D (5 bases). The CDR3 covers 14 residues. V lost 3 bases to trimming and J lost 1 base, with 9 bases between them. The germline gives CDR1 KGHSH, CDR2 LQKENI. In DNA, the CDR3 is TGTGCCAGCTCACCGGCGGGGGGGAACACTGAAGCTTTCTTT. It is translated as CASSPAGGNTEAFF.

V usage is TRBV6-5 and J usage is TRBJ1-2; tentative D call: TRBD1 (6 bases). The CDR3 covers 15 residues. V gave up 7 bases and J gave up 5 bases, with 20 bases separating them. CDR1 is MNHEY and CDR2 is SVGAGI in the germline V gene. In DNA form, the CDR3 reads TGTGCCAGCACCAAGACAGGCGGCGGTATATATGGCTACACCTTC. Translated: CASTKTGGGIYGYTF.

The V gene is TRBV7-9, the J gene TRBJ2-2; 8 bases line up with TRBD1. V was clipped by 2 bases and J by 7 bases; unmatched bases: 6. Germline V lookup: CDR1 SEHNR, CDR2 FQNEAQ (reference sequence). The CDR3 runs to 15 residues. The DNA of the CDR3 is TGTGCCAGCAGCTTAAAGGACAGGGTGCACGGGGAGCTGTTTTTT. It specifies CASSLKDRVHGELFF.

The V and J genes are TRBV24-1 and TRBJ2-2; unclear D gene. Germline V gene sequence: CDR1 KGHDR, CDR2 SFDVKD. The V and J ends lost 3 bases and 1 base respectively, with 5 bases between them. The CDR3 has 14 residues. The CDR3 region is CATSDIGNTGELFF. The CDR3 DNA is TGTGCCACCAGTGATATCGGGAACACCGGGGAGCTGTTTTTT.

The chain has TRBV19 and TRBJ2-7, with 8 bases that match TRBD1. CDR1 and CDR2 from the germline V gene are LNHDA and SQIVND (reference sequence). The CDR3 spans 15 residues. The ends lost 5 bases at V and 7 bases at J; junction bases unmatched: 13. The CDR3 is CASSVGTGLAGEQYF. CDR3 bases: TGTGCCAGTAGTGTCGGGACAGGTCTAGCCGGAGAGCAGTACTTC.

This chain uses TRBV7-6 with TRBJ2-1; D is perhaps TRBD1 (7 bases). CDR1 is SGHVS and CDR2 is FNYEAQ in the germline V gene. There are 17 residues in the CDR3. Trimming cost V 5 bases and J 9 bases, with 26 bases left between them. CDR3 sequence (DNA): TGTGCCAGCAGCAGGGGGCAGGGAGGATCCCGGAGTTTTGAGCAGTTCTTC. It specifies CASSRGQGGSRSFEQFF.

A single count supports this clone. The chain couples TRBV27 to TRBJ1-1, with a weak D call TRBD1 (6 bases). Germline V gene lookup returns CDR1 MNHEY and CDR2 SMNVEV (reference sequence). The CDR3 loop spans 17 amino acids. V shed 4 bases and J shed 2 bases, with 20 bases lying between them. The CDR3 sequence is CASSSRGPLSFNTEAFF. In nucleotides, the CDR3 is TGTGCCAGCAGTTCCAGGGGACCGCTATCCTTTAACACTGAAGCTTTCTTT.

This chain connects TRBV7-9 to TRBJ1-4; D is unresolved. CDR3 length: 15 residues. The germline CDR1 and CDR2 sequences are SEHNR and FQNEAQ (reference sequence). V was trimmed by 5 bases and J by 3 bases, leaving 13 bases between them. Written as DNA, the CDR3 is TGTGCCAGCAGCCCTACCAACGGGGCTAATGAAAAACTGTTTTTT. It specifies CASSPTNGANEKLFF.

The chain joins TRBV6-5 to TRBJ2-7; weak D call: TRBD2 (5 bases). Germline V gene data show CDR1 as MNHEY and CDR2 as SVGAGI. V gave up 7 bases and J gave up 7 bases, with 14 bases separating them. The CDR3 is 12 amino acids. In nucleotides, the CDR3 is TGTGCCAGCAATACGCCCGGGGTTGAGCAGTACTTC. Its translation is CASNTPGVEQYF.

The chain recombines TRBV21-1 with TRBJ1-2; the D segment call TRBD1 is taken from the table without a DNA check. TRBV21-1 is termed a pseudogene. This CDR3 region has 19 residues. CDR3 DNA sequence: TGTGCCAGCAGCAACGGGGGGCGGGACAGGGGGCCCCGAGGCTTCGGCTACACCTTC. It codes for CASSNGGRDRGPRGFGYTF.